The 18 T cell receptor beta chains reported below all come from one sample, sequenced in a study of OX40 agonist ivuxolimab in advanced cancers. The method was immunoSEQ multiplex PCR; TCRdb's version includes in-frame clones alone and lacks a portion of them. Here the sample spans about 120,000 clones, 80% to 90% being singletons. The input for sequencing was CD4+ or CD8+ T cells sorted from blood, taken in a trial of the OX40 agonist ivuxolimab. These receptors originate from an adult with an advanced solid tumor such as melanoma, head and neck, liver or kidney cancer.

This chain joins TRBV30 and TRBJ2-2, with D perhaps TRBD2 (6 bases). Trimming stripped 5 bases from V and 4 bases from J, with 14 bases between. Germline V CDR1 and CDR2: GTSNPN, SVGIG (reference sequence). The CDR3 is 14 residues long. CDR3 amino acids: CAWAYLAFTGELFF. The CDR3 coding sequence is TGTGCCTGGGCCTACCTAGCGTTCACCGGGGAGCTGTTTTTT.

This clone was counted a single time. One end of the junction is discordant with germline, which a read error may explain. The chain employs TRBV7-7 and TRBJ2-5; 8 bases match TRBD2. The V gene's germline CDR1 is SSHAT and CDR2 FNYEAQ (reference sequence). The CDR3 loop spans 15 amino acids. CDR3 sequence (DNA): TGTGCTAGCAGCTTATCGGAGACTAGCGTTGAGACCCAGTACTTC. Translated, it gives CASSLSETSVETQYF.

This clone has a handful of counts. Written as DNA, the CDR3 is TGCGCCAGCAGCCAAGCGGCAGGTAGCTATGGCTACACCTTC. Translated, it gives CASSQAAGSYGYTF. The V and J genes are TRBV4-1 and TRBJ1-2; D unresolved. Trimming removed 1 base from V and 4 bases from J, with 10 bases in between. This CDR3 comprises 14 residues. The germline CDR1 and CDR2 sequences are MGHRA and YSYEKL.

The chain employs TRBV18 and TRBJ2-7, with D perhaps matching TRBD1 or TRBD2 (5 bases each). The V gene lost 6 bases and the J gene lost 2 bases, with 14 bases spanning the gap. CDR3 length: 14 residues. Germline CDR1 and CDR2: KGHSH and LQKENI. CDR3 coding DNA: TGTGCCAGCTCTACCGGGGCCGGGACCTACGAGCAGTACTTC. This gives the protein CASSTGAGTYEQYF.

This chain links TRBV30 with TRBJ2-7; either TRBD1 or TRBD2 may supply D (5 bases each). The CDR3 runs 14 residues. Germline CDR1 reads GTSNPN; CDR2 reads SVGIG (reference sequence). V was cut by 4 bases and J by 3 bases, with 16 bases left in between. CDR3 DNA: TGTGCCTGGAACTCCGGGACGGGGAACTACGAGCAGTACTTC. As protein: CAWNSGTGNYEQYF.

The chain is built from TRBV7-2 and TRBJ2-7, with D possibly matching TRBD1 (5 bases). The germline V and J ends were trimmed by 8 bases and 0 bases, with 14 bases remaining between them. The CDR3 length is 14 residues. CDR1 is SGHTA, CDR2 FQGNSA, per germline. In DNA form, the CDR3 reads TGTGCCAGCGGCTATCGACAGAGCTCCTACGAGCAGTACTTC. It encodes CASGYRQSSYEQYF.

J is TRBJ1-2 and V is TRBV6-6; 8 bases are a match to TRBD1. The germline CDR1 and CDR2 sequences are MNHNY and SVGAGI (reference sequence). This CDR3 region has 11 residues. V lost 8 bases and J lost 8; bases outside the gene matches: 4. CDR3 DNA: TGTGCCAGCGGACAGGGTTACGGCTACACCTTC. The encoded protein is CASGQGYGYTF.

This chain joins TRBV7-9 and TRBJ1-5; 9 bases are a match to TRBD1. The J segment lost 9 bases and the V segment lost 0 bases, leaving 3 bases of the junction unmatched. CDR3 size: 14 residues. Germline CDR1 reads SEHNR; CDR2 reads FQNEAQ (reference sequence). The CDR3 DNA sequence: TGTGCCAGCAGCTTAGCGGGACAGGGCGCGCCCCAGCATTTT. This gives the protein CASSLAGQGAPQHF.

The CDR3 spells CASSLDRINTEAFF. The CDR3 nucleotides are TGTGCCAGCAGCTTAGACAGAATAAACACTGAAGCTTTCTTT. The gene calls are TRBV7-2 and TRBJ1-1; no firm D call. Trimming pared 1 base from V and 2 bases from J, leaving 8 bases between. This CDR3 spans 14 amino acids. Germline lookup yields CDR1 SGHTA and CDR2 FQGNSA.

The chain has TRBV4-3 and TRBJ2-7, with a weak D call TRBD1 (5 bases). The V end lost 1 base, the J end lost 5 bases, and 18 bases lay between the germline ends. This CDR3 has 16 amino acids. CDR1 LGHNA and CDR2 YSLEER come from the germline V gene. The CDR3 nucleotides are TGCGCCAGCAGCCAAGGTGCAGGGAATTTAGCCCACGAGCAGTACTTC. It codes for CASSQGAGNLAHEQYF.

The chain recombines TRBV9 with TRBJ2-2; TRBD1 matches at 7 bases. Germline CDR1 is SGDLS and CDR2 is YYNGEE. The V and J ends lost 0 bases and 0 bases, in that order; junction bases with no gene match: 8. This CDR3 region has 18 residues. CDR3 sequence: CASSVESGGKANTGELFF. For the CDR3, the DNA is TGTGCCAGCAGCGTAGAATCAGGGGGTAAAGCGAACACCGGGGAGCTGTTTTTT.

The chain combines TRBV5-1 with TRBJ2-3; 9 nucleotides line up with TRBD1. J gave up 6 bases and V 3 bases, and 11 bases lay outside the gene matches. The CDR3 runs to 16 residues. Germline V gene data show CDR1 as SGHRS and CDR2 as YFSETQ. The CDR3 loop reads CASSWTGDLPSDTQYF. CDR3 coding DNA: TGCGCCAGCAGCTGGACAGGGGACCTGCCAAGCGATACGCAGTATTTT.

The chain carries TRBV7-2 and TRBJ2-7; no definite D call. Trimming cost V 2 bases and J 3 bases, with 11 bases left between them. CDR3 length equals 14 residues. Germline V gene lookup returns CDR1 SGHTA and CDR2 FQGNSA. The CDR3 here is CASSLSRINYEQYF. In DNA form, the CDR3 reads TGTGCCAGCAGCTTATCTAGGATCAACTACGAGCAGTACTTC. The variable domain in full, with the rest retrieved from reference TRBV7-2 and TRBJ2-7, is GAGVSQSPSNKVTEKGKDVELRCDPISGHTALYWYRQSLGQGLEFLIYFQGNSAPDKSGLPSDRFSAERTGGSVSTLTIQRTQQEDSAVYLCASSLSRINYEQYFGPGTRLTVT.

This chain links TRBV7-9 with TRBJ2-7; perhaps TRBD1 as D (6 bases). This CDR3 has 14 amino acids. The V end lost 4 bases, the J end lost 3 bases, and 13 bases lay between the germline ends. Germline V gene data show CDR1 as SEHNR and CDR2 as FQNEAQ (reference sequence). CDR3 sequence reads: CASSSTGTHYEQYF. In DNA, the CDR3 is TGTGCCAGCAGCTCAACCGGGACACACTACGAGCAGTACTTC.

V and J are TRBV18 and TRBJ1-5; TRBD1 is a possible D gene (5 bases). The CDR3 has 13 amino acids. V was trimmed by 1 base and J by 5 bases, leaving 6 bases between them. CDR1 KGHSH and CDR2 LQKENI come from the germline V gene. This CDR3 is CASSPLGDQPQHF. Written as DNA, the CDR3 is TGTGCCAGCTCACCACTAGGGGATCAGCCCCAGCATTTT.

This sequence joins TRBV7-9 and TRBJ1-3; TRBD1 matches 9 bases. V shed 3 bases and J 9 bases; nucleotides not matched to a gene: 6. The CDR3 runs to 14 residues. Per germline, CDR1 SEHNR and CDR2 FQNEAQ (reference sequence). This CDR3 reads CASSLGTGSGTIYF. CDR3 sequence (DNA): TGTGCCAGCAGCTTGGGGACAGGGTCCGGCACCATATATTTT.

The genes are TRBV9 and TRBJ1-6, with D unclear. CDR3 length: 15 amino acids. CDR1 is SGDLS and CDR2 is YYNGEE in the germline V gene. Between the trimmed V and J ends, which lost 1 base and 6 bases, there was a span of 11 bases. CDR3 sequence: CASSVTVQSNSPLHF. The CDR3 DNA reads TGTGCCAGCAGCGTAACAGTTCAGAGTAATTCACCCCTCCACTTT.

The chain is built from TRBV7-2 and TRBJ2-5; TRBD1 or TRBD2 may be the D gene (5 bases each). Between the trimmed V and J ends, which lost 1 base and 5 bases, there was a span of 11 bases. This CDR3 is built from 14 residues. Germline V gene sequence: CDR1 SGHTA, CDR2 FQGNSA. CDR3 nucleotides: TGTGCCAGCAGCTTAGTTGCCTGGGGGGAGACCCAGTACTTC. It encodes CASSLVAWGETQYF.